These T cell receptor beta chains were read from a single sample in a study of blood T cell repertoires in COVID-19. Produced via immunoSEQ multiplex PCR; TCRdb's table is partial and in-frame only. The data show 120,000 to 150,000 clones, with around 85% seen just once and approximately 8% held by the top ten. The sample taken for sequencing was peripheral blood. Receptors were obtained from a woman in her sixties with COVID-19, enrolled during active disease. Both conserved end residues are part of each CDR3. The D gene is left open where the match is weak. Only some rows state a clone size, as once, few, many or a class for expanded clones.

v_gene,d_gene,j_gene,abundance,CDR3nt,CDR3aa
TRBV19,TRBD1,TRBJ2-7,few,TGTGCCAGTGCGGACAGGCTCTACGAGCAGTACTTC,CASADRLYEQYF
TRBV5-1,TRBD1,TRBJ1-2,few,TGCGCCAGCAGCCCTTGGGACAGGAACTATGGCTACACCTTC,CASSPWDRNYGYTF
TRBV5-1,TRBD1,TRBJ1-2,.,TGCGCCAGCAGCCCCAGGACAGGGAACTATGGCTACACCTTC,CASSPRTGNYGYTF
TRBV19,.,TRBJ2-1,.,TGTGCCAGTAGTCTTCAGGGGCTGGGCGGCAATGAGCAGTTCTTC,CASSLQGLGGNEQFF
TRBV30,.,TRBJ1-1,once,TGTGCCTACCACAGGGAATGGGACACTGAAGCTTTCTTT,CAYHREWDTEAFF
TRBV29-1,.,TRBJ2-5,.,TGCAGCGTTGAGGGGCAGTTTCAAGAGACCCAGTACTTC,CSVEGQFQETQYF
TRBV19,.,TRBJ1-5,few,TGTGCCAGTAGTACCCAGGGGTATAGCAATCAGCCCCAGCATTTT,CASSTQGYSNQPQHF
TRBV3-1/TRBV3-2,TRBD1,TRBJ1-5,.,TGTGCCAGCAGCCAAGTTTTACAGGGGTCCCAGCATTTT,CASSQVLQGSQHF
TRBV10-2,TRBD2,TRBJ2-5,.,TGCGCCAGCAGCGGGACTAGCGGGGGGGGAGAGACCCAGTACTTC,CASSGTSGGGETQYF
TRBV7-2,.,TRBJ2-3,few,TGTGCCAGCCTTGCTGAGATGAGCACAGATACGCAGTATTTT,CASLAEMSTDTQYF
TRBV24-1,TRBD1,TRBJ2-3,.,TGTGCCACCAGTGATTCGCCGGGGGGCGGGACAGGGGTAGATACGCAGTATTTT,CATSDSPGGGTGVDTQYF
TRBV5-1,TRBD1,TRBJ1-5,few,TGCGCCAGCAGCGCGGGACAGGACCAGCCCCAGCATTTT,CASSAGQDQPQHF
TRBV3-1/TRBV3-2,TRBD1,TRBJ1-2,.,TGTGCCAGCAGCCCCTGGGATGACGCGACAGGGGGCAGCTATGGCTACACCTTC,CASSPWDDATGGSYGYTF
TRBV9,TRBD1,TRBJ1-1,.,TGTGCCAGCAGGCGGGACAGCGGCACTGAAGCTTTCTTT,CASRRDSGTEAFF
TRBV2,TRBD1,TRBJ1-2,.,TGTGCCAGCGCCTCAGGGGGCCTCTATGGCTACACCTTC,CASASGGLYGYTF
TRBV6-5,TRBD1,TRBJ1-6,.,TGTGCCAGCAGTTACTCAGGCCAGGGGGGTTCACCCCTCCACTTT,CASSYSGQGGSPLHF
TRBV7-2,TRBD2,TRBJ2-7,.,TGTGCCAGCAGCTTAGGAGCGGGGGGACCTACCTACGAGCAGTACTTC,CASSLGAGGPTYEQYF
TRBV6-5,TRBD2,TRBJ2-5,.,TGTGCCAGCAGTTACACCGGGACTAGCAGAGGGGAGACCCAGTACTTC,CASSYTGTSRGETQYF
TRBV10-2,TRBD1,TRBJ2-3,.,TGCGCCAGCCGGACAGGGAGCACAGATACGCAGTATTTT,CASRTGSTDTQYF
TRBV6-5,.,TRBJ1-1,.,TGTGCCAGCAGTTACTTCTCTTCGAACACTGAAGCTTTCTTT,CASSYFSSNTEAFF
TRBV7-9,.,TRBJ1-4,.,TGTGCCAGCAGCTTAGGAGGTTTTAATGAAAAACTGTTTTTT,CASSLGGFNEKLFF
TRBV2,.,TRBJ2-7,.,TGTGCCAGCAGTCCTGACGCGGCACGATACGAGCAGTACTTC,CASSPDAARYEQYF
TRBV5-1,.,TRBJ1-3,.,TGCGCCAGCAGCTTGTCAGGGGAAGGAAACACCATATATTTT,CASSLSGEGNTIYF
TRBV7-8,.,TRBJ1-4,.,TGTGCCAGCAGCTTAGATCTTAATGAAAAACTGTTTTTT,CASSLDLNEKLFF
TRBV7-2,.,TRBJ2-1,.,TGTGCCAGCAGCCCGACTAGTGGGGGCAATGAGCAGTTCTTC,CASSPTSGGNEQFF
TRBV6-5,.,TRBJ2-5,.,TGTGCCAGCAGCGCTCAGGGCTTGGGACAAGAGACCCAGTACTTC,CASSAQGLGQETQYF
TRBV5-6,.,TRBJ2-7,.,TGTGCCAGCAGCTTCGGGCGACAGTCCTACGAGCAGTACTTC,CASSFGRQSYEQYF
TRBV5-1,.,TRBJ1-3,.,TGCGCCAGCAGCTTGAGGGGTCAAGGAAACACCATATATTTT,CASSLRGQGNTIYF
TRBV6-6,.,TRBJ2-7,.,TGTGCCAGCAGTTACTCGATACAGACAGCCTACGAGCAGTACTTC,CASSYSIQTAYEQYF
TRBV5-1,.,TRBJ2-2,few,TGCGCCAGCAGCTTGGGGGCAGGGGCCGGGGAGCTGTTTTTT,CASSLGAGAGELFF
TRBV29-1,.,TRBJ1-4,.,TGCAGCGTTGAAGAATCAGGGGTAGGCGAAAAACTGTTTTTT,CSVEESGVGEKLFF
TRBV13,TRBD1,TRBJ1-2,few,TGTGCCAGCAGCTTAGATTGGGGCGGGGACAGGGGGCTTCGGAATGGCTACACCTTC,CASSLDWGGDRGLRNGYTF
TRBV19,.,TRBJ2-3,few,TGTGCCAGTAGTCGAGGGGGGGGCACAGATACGCAGTATTTT,CASSRGGGTDTQYF
TRBV2,.,TRBJ2-3,.,TGTGCCAGCAATTGGGGGCCGACAGATACGCAGTATTTT,CASNWGPTDTQYF
TRBV12-3/TRBV12-4,.,TRBJ2-7,once,TGTGCCAGCAGCATAGGTCTGGGGCACGAGCAGTACTTC,CASSIGLGHEQYF
TRBV11-2,.,TRBJ2-7,.,TGTGCCAGCAGCTTAGAATTTCAGGGCTACGAGCAGTACTTC,CASSLEFQGYEQYF
TRBV7-2,.,TRBJ1-2,few,TGTGCCAGCAGCACCCGGGACATCTATGGCTACACCTTC,CASSTRDIYGYTF
TRBV6-5,.,TRBJ2-3,.,TGTGCCAGCAGTCCCGACTGGGCGGGCGCAGATACGCAGTATTTT,CASSPDWAGADTQYF
TRBV4-1,TRBD2,TRBJ2-7,.,TGCGCCAGCAGCCAAGAGGGTAGCGGGGGAACCTACGAGCAGTACTTC,CASSQEGSGGTYEQYF
TRBV6-5,TRBD1,TRBJ2-3,.,TGTGCCAGCAGCCGGGACAGGAGGGATACGCAGTATTTT,CASSRDRRDTQYF
TRBV7-2,.,TRBJ2-7,.,TGTGCCAGCAGCCTACTGGCACAGGCCCCCTACGAGCAGTACTTC,CASSLLAQAPYEQYF
TRBV24-1,.,TRBJ2-5,.,TGTGCCACCAGTGATCCTACGGGGGTAGAGACCCAGTACTTC,CATSDPTGVETQYF
TRBV18,TRBD2,TRBJ2-5,.,TGTGCCAGCTCACCACCGGGACTAGCGGAGACCCAGTACTTC,CASSPPGLAETQYF
TRBV7-9,TRBD1,TRBJ2-7,.,TGTGCCAGCAGCGATAGAGGGGGACAGGGCCTCTACGAGCAGTACTTC,CASSDRGGQGLYEQYF
TRBV7-9,TRBD2,TRBJ2-3,once,TGTGCCAGCCGGACGGGTAGCGGGGGATGGGGCACAGATACGCAGTATTTT,CASRTGSGGWGTDTQYF
TRBV19,.,TRBJ1-5,.,TGTGCCAGTAGTCCCACCCTATCCAGCAATCAGCCCCAGCATTTT,CASSPTLSSNQPQHF
TRBV2,TRBD1,TRBJ2-1,.,TGTGCCAGCCTGGGACAGGCCGTTTACAATGAGCAGTTCTTC,CASLGQAVYNEQFF
TRBV27,.,TRBJ2-3,.,TGTGCCAGCAGTCCTCGCGGAGATACGCAGTATTTT,CASSPRGDTQYF
TRBV6-5,.,TRBJ2-7,few,TGTGCCAGCAGTTTAGATCAGGGCCACTCCTACGAGCAGTACTTC,CASSLDQGHSYEQYF
TRBV6-2/TRBV6-3,.,TRBJ1-1,.,TGTGCCAGCAGTTACGACGGGACAATCGCTGAAGCTTTCTTT,CASSYDGTIAEAFF
TRBV2,.,TRBJ2-7,.,TGTGCCAGCAGTGAGGAGAGAAGCTCCTACGAGCAGTACTTC,CASSEERSSYEQYF